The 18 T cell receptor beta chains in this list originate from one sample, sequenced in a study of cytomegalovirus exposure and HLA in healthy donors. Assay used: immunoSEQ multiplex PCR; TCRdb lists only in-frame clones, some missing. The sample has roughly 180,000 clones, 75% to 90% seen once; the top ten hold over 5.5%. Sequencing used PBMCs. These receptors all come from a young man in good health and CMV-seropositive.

The CDR3 DNA sequence: TGTGCCAGCAGTCAGGTTAGGGGGCGGGATGAGCAGTTCTTC. It translates to CASSQVRGRDEQFF. The chain carries TRBV6-5 and TRBJ2-1; the match to TRBD1 covers 7 bases. The CDR3 length is 14 residues. In germline, CDR1 is MNHEY, CDR2 SVGAGI. The V segment lost 5 bases and the J segment 8 bases; nucleotides outside the gene matches: 9.

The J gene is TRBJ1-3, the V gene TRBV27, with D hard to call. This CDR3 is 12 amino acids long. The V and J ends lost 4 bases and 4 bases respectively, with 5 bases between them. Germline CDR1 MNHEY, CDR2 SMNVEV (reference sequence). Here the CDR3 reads CASSSAGNTIYF. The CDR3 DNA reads TGTGCCAGCAGTTCCGCGGGAAACACCATATATTTT.

The CDR3 DNA reads as TGTGCCAGCAGCCACTCCGGGACACCTCCTTTTTCCTACGAGCAGTACTTC. It is translated as CASSHSGTPPFSYEQYF. This rearrangement joins TRBV9 to TRBJ2-7; D possibly corresponds to TRBD1 (6 bases). The CDR3 sequence is 17 residues long. V was trimmed by 4 bases and J by 1 base, leaving 21 bases between them. The germline gives CDR1 SGDLS, CDR2 YYNGEE.

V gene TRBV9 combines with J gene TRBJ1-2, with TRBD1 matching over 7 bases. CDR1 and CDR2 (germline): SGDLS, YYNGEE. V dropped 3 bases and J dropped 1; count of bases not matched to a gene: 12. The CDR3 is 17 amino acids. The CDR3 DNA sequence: TGTGCCAGCAGCGGAGGGGGCGCAGACCCCCTTAACTATGGCTACACCTTC. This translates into CASSGGGADPLNYGYTF.

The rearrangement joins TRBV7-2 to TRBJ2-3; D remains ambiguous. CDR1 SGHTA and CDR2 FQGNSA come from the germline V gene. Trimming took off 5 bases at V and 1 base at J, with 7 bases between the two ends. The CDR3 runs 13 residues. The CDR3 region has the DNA TGTGCCAGCAGCCCCCGCGGCACAGATACGCAGTATTTT. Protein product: CASSPRGTDTQYF.

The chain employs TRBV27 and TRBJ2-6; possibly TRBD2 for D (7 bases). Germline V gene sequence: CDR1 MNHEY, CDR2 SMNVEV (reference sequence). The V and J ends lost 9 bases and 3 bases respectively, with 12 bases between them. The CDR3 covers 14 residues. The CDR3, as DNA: TGTGCCAGTAGGGGGGGTTTTGGGGCCAACGTCCTGACTTTC. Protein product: CASRGGFGANVLTF.

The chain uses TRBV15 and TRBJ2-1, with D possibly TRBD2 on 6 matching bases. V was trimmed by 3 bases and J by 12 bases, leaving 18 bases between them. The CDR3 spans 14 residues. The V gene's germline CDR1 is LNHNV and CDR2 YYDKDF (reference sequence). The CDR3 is CATSRGTFSRGQFF. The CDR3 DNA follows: TGTGCCACCAGCAGGGGGACTTTCTCTAGGGGGCAGTTCTTC.

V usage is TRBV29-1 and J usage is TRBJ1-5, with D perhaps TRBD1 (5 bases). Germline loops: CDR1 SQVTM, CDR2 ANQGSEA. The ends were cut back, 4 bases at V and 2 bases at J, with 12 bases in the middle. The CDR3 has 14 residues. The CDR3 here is CSVGGGTGNQPQHF. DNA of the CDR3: TGCAGCGTTGGGGGGGGTACGGGCAATCAGCCCCAGCATTTT.

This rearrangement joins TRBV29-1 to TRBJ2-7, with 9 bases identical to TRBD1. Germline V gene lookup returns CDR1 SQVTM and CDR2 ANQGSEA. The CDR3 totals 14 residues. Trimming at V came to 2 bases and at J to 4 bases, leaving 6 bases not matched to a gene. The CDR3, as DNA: TGCAGCGTTGAATTTGGGACAGGGAAATACGAGCAGTACTTC. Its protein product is CSVEFGTGKYEQYF.

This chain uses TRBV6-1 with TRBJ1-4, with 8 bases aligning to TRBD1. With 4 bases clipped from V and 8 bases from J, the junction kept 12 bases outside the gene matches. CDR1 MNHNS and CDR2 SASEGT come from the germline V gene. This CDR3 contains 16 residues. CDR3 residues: CASSGGLGQGGEKLFF. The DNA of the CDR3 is TGTGCCAGCAGTGGCGGCCTAGGACAGGGAGGAGAAAAACTGTTTTTT.

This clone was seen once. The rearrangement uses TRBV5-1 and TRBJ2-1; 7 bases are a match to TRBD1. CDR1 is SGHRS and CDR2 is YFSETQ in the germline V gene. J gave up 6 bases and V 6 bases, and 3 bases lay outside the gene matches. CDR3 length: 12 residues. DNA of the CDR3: TGCGCCAGCACCCCAGGGGGCAATGAGCAGTTCTTC. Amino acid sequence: CASTPGGNEQFF.

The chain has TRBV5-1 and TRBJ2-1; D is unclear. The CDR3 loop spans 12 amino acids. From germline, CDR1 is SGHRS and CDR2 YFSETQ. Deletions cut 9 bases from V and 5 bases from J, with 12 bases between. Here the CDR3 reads CATGEVNNEQFF. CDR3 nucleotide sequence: TGCGCCACTGGAGAGGTCAACAATGAGCAGTTCTTC.

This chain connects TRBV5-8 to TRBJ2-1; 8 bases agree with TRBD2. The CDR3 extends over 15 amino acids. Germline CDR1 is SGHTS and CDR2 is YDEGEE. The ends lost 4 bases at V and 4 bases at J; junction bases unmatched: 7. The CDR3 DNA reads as TGTGCCAGCAGCCCGGGGACTAGGGTTTACAATGAGCAGTTCTTC. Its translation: CASSPGTRVYNEQFF.

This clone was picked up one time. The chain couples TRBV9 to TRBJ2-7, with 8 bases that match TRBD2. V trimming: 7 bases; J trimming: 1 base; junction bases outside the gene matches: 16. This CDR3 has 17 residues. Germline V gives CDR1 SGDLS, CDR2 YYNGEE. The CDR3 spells CASSHGGLLAGSYEQYF. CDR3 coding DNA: TGTGCCAGCTCACATGGGGGGCTGTTAGCGGGATCCTACGAGCAGTACTTC.

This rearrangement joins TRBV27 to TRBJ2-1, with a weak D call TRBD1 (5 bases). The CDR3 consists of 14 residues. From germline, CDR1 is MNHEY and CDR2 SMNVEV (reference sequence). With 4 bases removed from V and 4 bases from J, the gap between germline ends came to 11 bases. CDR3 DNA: TGTGCCAGCAGTTGGGGCAGGGATTACAATGAGCAGTTCTTC. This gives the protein CASSWGRDYNEQFF.

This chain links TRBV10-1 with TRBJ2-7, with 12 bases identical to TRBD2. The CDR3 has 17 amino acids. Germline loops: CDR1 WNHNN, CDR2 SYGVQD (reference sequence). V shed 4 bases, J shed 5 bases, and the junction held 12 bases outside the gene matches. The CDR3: CASSGRLAGEACNEQYF. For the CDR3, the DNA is TGCGCCAGCAGTGGGCGACTAGCGGGGGAGGCGTGCAACGAGCAGTACTTC.

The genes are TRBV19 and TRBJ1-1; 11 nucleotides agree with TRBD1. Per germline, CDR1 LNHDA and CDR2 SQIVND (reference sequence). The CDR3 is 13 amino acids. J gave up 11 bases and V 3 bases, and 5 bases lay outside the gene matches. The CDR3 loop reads CASSMDRGLWAFF. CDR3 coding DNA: TGTGCCAGTAGTATGGACAGGGGGCTGTGGGCTTTCTTT. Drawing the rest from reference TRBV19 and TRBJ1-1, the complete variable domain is DGGITQSPKYLFRKEGQNVTLSCEQNLNHDAMYWYRQDPGQGLRLIYYSQIVNDFQKGDIAEGYSVSREKKESFPLTVTSAQKNPTAFYLCASSMDRGLWAFFGQGTRLTVV.

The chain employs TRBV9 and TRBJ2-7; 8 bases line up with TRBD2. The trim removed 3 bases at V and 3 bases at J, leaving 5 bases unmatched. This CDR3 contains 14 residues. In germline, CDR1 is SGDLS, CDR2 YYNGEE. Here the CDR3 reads CASSGAGAVYEQYF. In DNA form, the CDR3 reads TGTGCCAGCAGCGGAGCGGGAGCGGTCTACGAGCAGTACTTC.